The clone carrying this T cell receptor beta chain was picked up a small number of times. Its matching antigen is unknown. The data belong to a study of CD8+CD57+ T cells in acquired aplastic anemia. Study summary: Recorded DNA amounts for sorted CD4+ and CD8+ cells had an average of 3.2 ug. Whole-study findings and limits: Between patients and controls, about 30 CD8+ CDR3 sequences were found in common.

V was shortened by 6 bases and J by 1 base, with 12 bases between the two germline ends. The CDR3 has 14 amino acids. Germline V gene sequence: CDR1 LNHDA, CDR2 SQIVND (reference sequence). Investigators profiled TCR beta VDJ and CDR3 from genomic DNA template. TCRdb independently ran MiXCR on the reads; one entry per CDR3 protein. The sample lists a few hundred thousand distinct CDR3 sequences; around 72% were seen once. The TCR was taken from a human donor in good health, serving as a control. The chain links TRBV19 to TRBJ1-2; D gene unclear. Sequencing was done on a sample of sorted CD4+, CD8+, or CD8+CD57+ T cells (not recorded which) from PBMCs. The CDR3 sequence: CASRSREINYGYTF. Here the CDR3 DNA reads TGTGCCAGTAGATCAAGGGAGATTAACTATGGCTACACCTTC.